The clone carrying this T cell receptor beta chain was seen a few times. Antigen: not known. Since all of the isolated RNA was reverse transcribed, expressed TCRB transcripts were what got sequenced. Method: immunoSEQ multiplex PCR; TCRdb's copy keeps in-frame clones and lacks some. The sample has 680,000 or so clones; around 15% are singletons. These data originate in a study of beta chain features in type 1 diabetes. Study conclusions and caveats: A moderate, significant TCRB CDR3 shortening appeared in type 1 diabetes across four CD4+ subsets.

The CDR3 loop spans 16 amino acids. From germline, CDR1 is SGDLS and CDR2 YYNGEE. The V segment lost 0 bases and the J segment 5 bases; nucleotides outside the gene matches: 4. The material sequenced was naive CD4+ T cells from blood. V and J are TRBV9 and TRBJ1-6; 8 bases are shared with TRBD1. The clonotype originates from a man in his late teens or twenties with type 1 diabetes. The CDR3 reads CASSVATGGNNSPLHF. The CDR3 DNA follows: TGTGCCAGCAGCGTAGCCACAGGGGGAAATAATTCACCCCTCCACTTT.